A selection of T cell receptor beta chains follows, all from one sample in a study of shared clonotypes between healthy human individuals. Profiled with immunoSEQ multiplex PCR; TCRdb holds only in-frame clones, not every one. The table lists more than 550,000 clones, around 90% of them singletons, with 34% in the top ten. Sequencing was carried out using memory CD8+ T cells from PBMCs. These receptors all stem from a man aged 18 to 30 in good health. Some clones in this sample may be carry-over from other donors' samples. Both conserved end residues are part of each CDR3. The D gene is left open where the match is weak. Not all rows give a size; the values are once, few, many and, for expanded clones, a class.

CDR3 DNA	CDR3 protein	V gene	J gene	clone size	D gene
TGTGCCAGCAGCGTAGGGAGGTGGCAGGGGACGGATGGCTACACCTTC	CASSVGRWQGTDGYTF	TRBV7-9	TRBJ1-2	NA	NA
TGCGCCAGCAGCTTGGAACCTTGGTACGAGCAGTACTTC	CASSLEPWYEQYF	TRBV5-1	TRBJ2-7	NA	NA
TGTGCCAGTCAAAGGGAACGGTCAACTAATGAAAAACTGTTTTTT	CASQRERSTNEKLFF	TRBV19	TRBJ1-4	once	NA
TGTGCCAGCAGTCCCTCCCAGGGAATGGCTTGGAGCGGGGAGCTGTTTTTT	CASSPSQGMAWSGELFF	TRBV27	TRBJ2-2	NA	NA
TGTGCCAGCAGCCTTGGACAGGGGGTGGACACTGAAGCTTTCTTT	CASSLGQGVDTEAFF	TRBV9	TRBJ1-1	NA	TRBD1
TGTGCCAGCAGCGTAGTAGGGGGAGATCCCACAGATACGCAGTATTTT	CASSVVGGDPTDTQYF	TRBV9	TRBJ2-3	NA	NA
TGCGCCAGCAGCCAAGAGGCCCTTTTCTCCTACGAGCAGTACTTC	CASSQEALFSYEQYF	TRBV4-1	TRBJ2-7	NA	NA
TGTGCCACCAGCAGAACCGGGACCTACAATGAGCAGTTCTTC	CATSRTGTYNEQFF	TRBV15	TRBJ2-1	NA	NA
TGTGCCAGCGGTGTTGGCGGCGGGATCTGGCACGAGCAGTACTTC	CASGVGGGIWHEQYF	TRBV6-1	TRBJ2-7	NA	NA
TGTGCCAGCAGTTTCCGGGACAGGAATGAAAAACTGTTTTTT	CASSFRDRNEKLFF	TRBV27	TRBJ1-4	NA	TRBD1
TGTGCCAGCAGTTTATCGCTTGCGGACAGAATGAACACTGAAGCTTTCTTT	CASSLSLADRMNTEAFF	TRBV27	TRBJ1-1	NA	NA
TGTGCCAGCAGCTTTGAGCTGGATGGCTACACCTTC	CASSFELDGYTF	TRBV13	TRBJ1-2	NA	NA
TGTGCCAGCAGCGTAGGTCGCGTTAGCGGGGAGCTGTTTTTT	CASSVGRVSGELFF	TRBV9	TRBJ2-2	NA	NA
TGTGCCAGCAGCCGACTAGCTCCTGCCGAGCAGTACTTC	CASSRLAPAEQYF	TRBV25-1	TRBJ2-7	once	TRBD2
TGTGCCAGCAGTCCCGGGACTAGCGGGTACAATGAGCAGTTCTTC	CASSPGTSGYNEQFF	TRBV27	TRBJ2-1	few	TRBD2
TGTGCCAGCAGTCCCCGCGCGGGATGGACTGAAGCTTTCTTT	CASSPRAGWTEAFF	TRBV6-5	TRBJ1-1	NA	NA
TGTGCCATCAGTGAGGGACTAAGGGGGAACATTCAGTACTTC	CAISEGLRGNIQYF	TRBV10-3	TRBJ2-4	NA	NA
TGTGCCTGGAGTGTAGGGGGGCTCGTGGGCACAGATACGCAGTATTTT	CAWSVGGLVGTDTQYF	TRBV30	TRBJ2-3	NA	NA
TGTGCCAGCAGACCCGAGGGGGGTCACCCCAGGGGCTACACCTTC	CASRPEGGHPRGYTF	TRBV7-9	TRBJ1-2	few	NA
TGTGCCACCAGGTCAGGGAACCATGGCTACACCTTC	CATRSGNHGYTF	TRBV15	TRBJ1-2	NA	NA
TGTGCCAGCAGTCCGGAGCGGGGGGGTGATGAGCAGTTCTTC	CASSPERGGDEQFF	TRBV6-5	TRBJ2-1	NA	TRBD2
TGCGCCAGCAGCCTTCCGGGAGCCTTTGGCTACACCTTC	CASSLPGAFGYTF	TRBV4-1	TRBJ1-2	NA	NA
TGTGCCAGCAGCCAAGGGCCCTTGGGGGCGACCCAGTACTTC	CASSQGPLGATQYF	TRBV14	TRBJ2-5	once	NA
TGTGCCAGCCAGGGAGCGTTCTACGAGCAGTACTTC	CASQGAFYEQYF	TRBV2	TRBJ2-7	NA	NA
TGTGCCAGCAGCAGACAGGGTATCCCTGAAGCTTTCTTT	CASSRQGIPEAFF	TRBV6-1	TRBJ1-1	NA	TRBD1
TGCGCCAGCAGCTTGGGGGACAGGGGTATCTCTGGGGCCAACGTCCTGACTTTC	CASSLGDRGISGANVLTF	TRBV5-1	TRBJ2-6	NA	TRBD1
TGTGCCAGCAGCGGCCCTCTAAAGGGTGAGCAGTTCTTC	CASSGPLKGEQFF	TRBV9	TRBJ2-1	NA	NA
TGTGCCAGCAGTTACGGCGGTCCTAATGAAAAACTGTTTTTT	CASSYGGPNEKLFF	TRBV6-5	TRBJ1-4	NA	NA
TGTGCCAGCCTTCTAGCGGGTTGGGGGACCGGGGAGCTGTTTTTT	CASLLAGWGTGELFF	TRBV28	TRBJ2-2	NA	TRBD2
TGTGCCAGTAGTATCCCTGGTTCAGGCCCGAGGGGGGCCAACGTCCTGACTTTC	CASSIPGSGPRGANVLTF	TRBV19	TRBJ2-6	NA	NA
TGTGCCTGGGCAAAGCACGTGGCAGCATACTCCTACGAGCAGTACTTC	CAWAKHVAAYSYEQYF	TRBV30	TRBJ2-7	NA	NA
TGTGCCAGTATCCAACCCGGGACAGGGAGCACCGGGGAGCTGTTTTTT	CASIQPGTGSTGELFF	TRBV19	TRBJ2-2	once	TRBD1
TGTGCCAGCAGCGACAGAGCCTACGAGCAGTACTTC	CASSDRAYEQYF	TRBV25-1	TRBJ2-7	once	NA
TGTGCCAGCAGTTACAGAGGGACAGGGGGCGCGGAGCAGTATTTT	CASSYRGTGGAEQYF	TRBV6-5	TRBJ2-3	NA	TRBD1